The next 15 T cell receptor beta chains were all read from a single sample in a study of blood T cell repertoires in COVID-19. Method: immunoSEQ multiplex PCR; TCRdb's copy keeps in-frame clones and lacks some. The table includes about 280,000 clones, just under 90% detected once. Sequenced input: PBMCs or T cells enriched from blood (not recorded which). The receptors stem from a woman aged 60-70 years who had recovered from COVID-19.

The chain carries TRBV11-2 and TRBJ2-7; D is undetermined. V lost 5 bases to trimming and J lost 2 bases, with 19 bases between them. Germline CDR1 and CDR2: SGHAT and FQNNGV. The CDR3 has 16 amino acids. CDR3 protein: CASSVAHARQTYEQYF. CDR3 sequence (DNA): TGTGCCAGCAGCGTTGCCCATGCCAGGCAAACCTACGAGCAGTACTTC.

The chain combines TRBV5-1 with TRBJ2-7; 8 bases line up with TRBD1. V dropped 0 bases and J dropped 5; count of bases not matched to a gene: 10. Germline values: CDR1 SGHRS, CDR2 YFSETQ. The CDR3 runs to 16 residues. CDR3 coding DNA: TGCGCCAGCAGCTTGGAGGGACAGGTGTCAGTCCACGAGCAGTACTTC. Translated: CASSLEGQVSVHEQYF. The variable domain in full, completed from reference TRBV5-1 and TRBJ2-7, reads KAGVTQTPRYLIKTRGQQVTLSCSPISGHRSVSWYQQTPGQGLQFLFEYFSETQRNKGNFPGRFSGRQFSNSRSEMNVSTLELGDSALYLCASSLEGQVSVHEQYFGPGTRLTVT.

This rearrangement joins TRBV28 to TRBJ1-5, with D hard to call. The germline gives CDR1 MDHEN, CDR2 SYDVKM. The CDR3 has 12 residues. Trimming stripped 6 bases from V and 7 bases from J, with 10 bases between. In DNA, the CDR3 is TGTGCCAGCAGCCAATCTAAACAGCCCCAGCATTTT. It codes for CASSQSKQPQHF.

V is TRBV6-5 and J is TRBJ1-6, with D possibly being TRBD1 (6 bases). The CDR3 has 13 amino acids. The V end lost 6 bases, the J end lost 9 bases, and 12 bases lay between the germline ends. The germline V gene encodes CDR1 MNHEY and CDR2 SVGAGI. The CDR3 reads CASRVQGRSPLHF. In DNA, the CDR3 is TGTGCCAGCAGAGTACAGGGACGTTCACCCCTCCACTTT.

This chain links TRBV11-3 with TRBJ2-2; 7 bases are a match to TRBD2. Trimming removed 6 bases from V and 4 bases from J; junction bases left unmatched: 5. CDR1 is SGHNT and CDR2 is YENEEA in the germline V gene. The CDR3 runs 14 residues. This CDR3 reads CASRETSATGELFF. The CDR3 DNA reads TGTGCCAGCAGGGAAACTAGCGCCACCGGGGAGCTGTTTTTT.

The chain combines TRBV4-1 with TRBJ2-7, with a tentative D call TRBD2 (6 bases). V lost 4 bases and J lost 1, with 14 bases in between. Germline values: CDR1 MGHRA, CDR2 YSYEKL. This CDR3 spans 15 amino acids. Here the CDR3 DNA reads TGCGCCAGCAGCCCATTAGCGGAGGCATCCTACGAGCAGTACTTC. It codes for CASSPLAEASYEQYF.

The chain carries TRBV7-2 and TRBJ2-2; 13 bases are a match to TRBD2. V trimming: 5 bases; J trimming: 2 bases; junction bases outside the gene matches: 2. The germline CDR1 and CDR2 sequences are SGHTA and FQGNSA. The CDR3 length is 16 residues. CDR3 bases: TGTGCCAGCAGCCGGACTAGCGGGAGAAACACCGGGGAGCTGTTTTTT. This encodes CASSRTSGRNTGELFF.

The chain joins TRBV6-5 to TRBJ1-3; a weak D match, TRBD1 (5 bases). The V gene's germline CDR1 is MNHEY and CDR2 SVGAGI. The CDR3 runs to 14 residues. The V end lost 5 bases, the J end lost 0 bases, and 8 bases lay between the germline ends. The CDR3 DNA reads TGTGCCAGCAGTACAGGAAGCTCTGGAAACACCATATATTTT. Translating it yields CASSTGSSGNTIYF.

CDR3 sequence (DNA): TGCGCCAGCACACTCCATTCAGGGGGCTTCTTAGACGAGCAGTACTTC. Amino acids: CASTLHSGGFLDEQYF. V usage is TRBV10-1 and J usage is TRBJ2-7, with 8 bases aligning to TRBD1. The CDR3 extends over 16 amino acids. Losses at the gene ends were 7 bases for V and 5 bases for J; bases not matched to a gene: 16. Germline CDR1 is WNHNN and CDR2 is SYGVQD (reference sequence).

The chain carries TRBV27 and TRBJ2-3; 13 nucleotides match TRBD2. Trimming took 7 bases from V and 0 from J; bases not matched to a gene: 10. Germline V CDR1 and CDR2: MNHEY, SMNVEV (reference sequence). CDR3 length equals 18 residues. DNA of the CDR3: TGTGCCAGCATGAGGCCGGGACTAGCGGGAACTAGCACAGATACGCAGTATTTT. Its translation is CASMRPGLAGTSTDTQYF.

This chain links TRBV19 with TRBJ2-7, with D possibly matching TRBD1 (6 bases). V dropped 3 bases and J dropped 4 bases, with 16 bases sitting between them. Germline assignment: CDR1 LNHDA and CDR2 SQIVND (reference sequence). There are 15 residues in the CDR3. DNA of the CDR3: TGTGCCAGTAGTATTGGTAAAGGGACACTTTACGAGCAGTACTTC. Translated, it gives CASSIGKGTLYEQYF.

V usage is TRBV19 and J usage is TRBJ2-2, with a weak D call TRBD2 (5 bases). The CDR3 covers 15 residues. The germline V gene has CDR1 LNHDA and CDR2 SQIVND (reference sequence). Deletions cut 3 bases from V and 5 bases from J, with 13 bases between. The CDR3 region is CASSIRGLITGELFF. The DNA for the CDR3 is TGTGCCAGTAGTATCCGCGGGTTAATAACCGGGGAGCTGTTTTTT.

CDR3 bases: TGTGCCAGTAGTATACAAGGGTCCGGGACACCTGTCTACACCTTC. Protein: CASSIQGSGTPVYTF. The J gene is TRBJ1-2, the V gene TRBV19; maybe TRBD1 (6 bases). The germline CDR1 and CDR2 sequences are LNHDA and SQIVND (reference sequence). CDR3 length: 15 amino acids. V lost 2 bases, J lost 10 bases, and 20 bases lay in between.

The chain combines TRBV24-1 with TRBJ2-2, with D possibly TRBD1 on 6 matching bases. With 3 bases removed from V and 6 bases from J, the gap between germline ends came to 7 bases. CDR1 and CDR2 (germline): KGHDR, SFDVKD. CDR3 length equals 13 residues. The CDR3 DNA reads TGTGCCACCAGTGATACAGGGCCCGGGGAGCTGTTTTTT. Amino acid sequence: CATSDTGPGELFF.

V usage is TRBV20-1 and J usage is TRBJ1-2, with 10 bases aligning to TRBD1. In germline, CDR1 is DFQATT, CDR2 SNEGSKA (reference sequence). V trimming: 3 bases; J trimming: 3 bases; junction bases outside the gene matches: 4. The CDR3 is 14 residues long. CDR3 in amino acids: CSASATGGDYGYTF. For the CDR3, the DNA is TGCAGTGCTAGTGCGACAGGGGGCGACTATGGCTACACCTTC.